This T cell receptor (beta chain) was found in a study of blood T cell repertoires in COVID-19. In the study overall: Both acute and convalescent COVID-19 samples were obtained from the United States, Italy and Spain. PBMCs, B-cell-depleted T cells, or T cells were the source of the cDNA or gDNA that made up the material.

Germline CDR1 and CDR2: SGHAT and FQNNGV. The CDR3 has 15 amino acids. V lost 0 bases and J 2 bases, leaving 11 bases between the germline ends. Original data processing: Using reference gene primer amplification, nucleated cell counts were estimated. Clones were sequenced by immunoSEQ multiplex PCR, and TCRdb holds only the in-frame ones, with some missing. V and J calls and clone size follow that table, whereas D and trimming were derived from the DNA. The table has 55,000 to 90,000 clones, approximately 86% seen once. Sequencing was performed on peripheral blood. The TCR was taken from a woman aged 60-70 years with acute or convalescent COVID-19. The chain links TRBV11-2 to TRBJ2-7; the D gene is possibly TRBD1 (6 bases). The CDR3 region is CASSLDLDRTYEQYF. As DNA, the CDR3 is TGTGCCAGCAGCTTAGATCTTGACAGGACCTACGAGCAGTACTTC.